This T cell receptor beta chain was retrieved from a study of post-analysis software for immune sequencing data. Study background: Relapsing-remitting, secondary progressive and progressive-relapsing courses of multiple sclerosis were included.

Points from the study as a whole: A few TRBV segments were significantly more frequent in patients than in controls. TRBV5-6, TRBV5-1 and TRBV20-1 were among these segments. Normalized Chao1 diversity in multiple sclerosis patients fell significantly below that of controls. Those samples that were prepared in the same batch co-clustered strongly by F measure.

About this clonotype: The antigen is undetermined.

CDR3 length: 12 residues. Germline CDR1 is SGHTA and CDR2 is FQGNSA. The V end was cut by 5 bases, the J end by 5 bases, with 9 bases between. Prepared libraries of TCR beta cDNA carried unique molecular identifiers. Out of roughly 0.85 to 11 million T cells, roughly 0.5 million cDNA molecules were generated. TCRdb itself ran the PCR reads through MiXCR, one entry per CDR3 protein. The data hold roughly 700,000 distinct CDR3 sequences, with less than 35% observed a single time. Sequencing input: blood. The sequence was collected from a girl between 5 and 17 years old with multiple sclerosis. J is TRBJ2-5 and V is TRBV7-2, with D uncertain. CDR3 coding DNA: TGTGCCAGCAGCCCGAATCGGGAGACCCAGTACTTC. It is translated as CASSPNRETQYF.